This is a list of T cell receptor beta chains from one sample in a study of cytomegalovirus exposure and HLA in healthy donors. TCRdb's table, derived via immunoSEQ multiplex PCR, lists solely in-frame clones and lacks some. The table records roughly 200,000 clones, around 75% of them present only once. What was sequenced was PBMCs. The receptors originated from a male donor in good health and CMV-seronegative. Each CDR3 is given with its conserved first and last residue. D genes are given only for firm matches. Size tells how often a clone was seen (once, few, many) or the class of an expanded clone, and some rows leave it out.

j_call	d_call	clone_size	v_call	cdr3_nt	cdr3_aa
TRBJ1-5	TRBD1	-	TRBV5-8	TGTGCCAGCAGCAATACAGGGGGCCCCGCCGGCAATCAGCCCCAGCATTTT	CASSNTGGPAGNQPQHF
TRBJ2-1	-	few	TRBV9	TGTGCCAGCAGCGTAGCCGGGTTGTCCTACAATGAGCAGTTCTTC	CASSVAGLSYNEQFF
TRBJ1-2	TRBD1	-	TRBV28	TGTGCCAGCAGTTCGGGACAGGCCTCCGATGGCTACACCTTC	CASSSGQASDGYTF
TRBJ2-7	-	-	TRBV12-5	TGTGCTAGTGGTTTGGTACAGGGCGAGCAGTACTTC	CASGLVQGEQYF
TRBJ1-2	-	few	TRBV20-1	TGCAGTGCATTCAATAACTATGGCTACACCTTC	CSAFNNYGYTF
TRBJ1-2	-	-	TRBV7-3	TGTGCCAGCAGCTTAACGACAGCTAACTATGGCTACACCTTC	CASSLTTANYGYTF
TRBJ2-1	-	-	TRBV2	TGTGCCAGCAGTGAATTTGTGAGTAGCGGCACCTCCTACAATGAGCAGTTCTTC	CASSEFVSSGTSYNEQFF
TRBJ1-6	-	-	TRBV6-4	TGTGCCAGCAGTGAAAACAGGGATAATTCACCCCTCCACTTT	CASSENRDNSPLHF
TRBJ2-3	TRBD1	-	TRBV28	TGTGCCAGCAGCGCAGGGGGCATCTCAGATACGCAGTATTTT	CASSAGGISDTQYF
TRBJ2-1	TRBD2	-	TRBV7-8	TGTGCCAGCAGCAACCGAGACGGGACTAGCGGGTTGAATGAGCAGTTCTTC	CASSNRDGTSGLNEQFF
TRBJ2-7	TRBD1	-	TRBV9	TGTGCCAGCAGCCCAGCAGGGACAGAATCGGGAGAGCAGTACTTC	CASSPAGTESGEQYF
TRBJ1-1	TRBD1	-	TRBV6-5	TGTGCCAGCAGTTACGACAGGGGGAGGACTGAAGCTTTCTTT	CASSYDRGRTEAFF
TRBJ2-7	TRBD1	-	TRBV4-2	TGTGCCAGCAGCGTGGACAGGGGGATCTGGTACGAGCAGTACTTC	CASSVDRGIWYEQYF
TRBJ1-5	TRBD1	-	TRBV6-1	TGTGCCAGCAGTTCTGGACAGGGGGGACAGCCCCAGCATTTT	CASSSGQGGQPQHF
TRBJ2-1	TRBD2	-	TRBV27	TGTGCCAGCAGTCCCCGGCGGGGGGGAGCGGACAATGAGCAGTTCTTC	CASSPRRGGADNEQFF
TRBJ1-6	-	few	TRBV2	TGTGCCAGCAGCGCCGCGGGGGCCCATAATTCACCCCTCCACTTT	CASSAAGAHNSPLHF
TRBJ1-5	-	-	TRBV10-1	TGCGCCAGCAGTGAGAGAGGTTATCAGCCCCAGCATTTT	CASSERGYQPQHF
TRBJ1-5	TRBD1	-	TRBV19	TGTGCCAGTAGTATTTTATCAGGGGGCGGTCAGCCCCAGCATTTT	CASSILSGGGQPQHF
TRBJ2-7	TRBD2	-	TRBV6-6	TGTGCCAGCATCCATATAGCGGGACCCTACGAGCAGTACTTC	CASIHIAGPYEQYF
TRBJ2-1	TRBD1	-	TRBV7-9	TGTGCCAGCAGCCAAAGACAGGGCGGCTACAATGAGCAGTTCTTC	CASSQRQGGYNEQFF
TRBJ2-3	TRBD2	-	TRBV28	TGTGCCAGCAGGACTAGCGGCACAGATACGCAGTATTTT	CASRTSGTDTQYF
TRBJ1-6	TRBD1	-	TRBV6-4	TGTGCCAGCAGTCCTCGGACAGGGGGCTCACCCCTCCACTTT	CASSPRTGGSPLHF
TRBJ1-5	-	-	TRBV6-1	TGTGCCACCACGACGCGGGGTCAAAGCAATCAGCCCCAGCATTTT	CATTTRGQSNQPQHF
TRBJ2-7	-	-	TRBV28	TGTGCCAGCAGTCCAGGCTACGAGCAGTACTTC	CASSPGYEQYF
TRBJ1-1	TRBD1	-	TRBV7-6	TGTGCCAGCAGCCCCAGAACCGGGACAGGGATTACTGAAGCTTTCTTT	CASSPRTGTGITEAFF
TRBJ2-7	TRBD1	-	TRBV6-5	TGTGCCAGCAGTTACCGGGGACAGGACTACGAGCAGTACTTC	CASSYRGQDYEQYF
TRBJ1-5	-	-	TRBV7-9	TGTTCCAGCAGCTTCGGGAGTCAGCCCCAGCATTTT	CSSSFGSQPQHF
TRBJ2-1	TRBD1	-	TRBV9	TGTGCCAGCAGCGTAGGCAGGGGGCAATTGTACAATGAGCAGTTCTTC	CASSVGRGQLYNEQFF
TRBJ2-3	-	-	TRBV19	TGTGCCAGTAGTAATCCGGGAGACACAGATACGCAGTATTTT	CASSNPGDTDTQYF
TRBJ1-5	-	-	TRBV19	TGTGCCAGTAGTCTCAACAGGGATCTACAGCCCCAGCATTTT	CASSLNRDLQPQHF
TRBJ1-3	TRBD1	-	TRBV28	TGTGCCAGCAGGGACGAGGGGGCGCAGGGAAACACCATATATTTT	CASRDEGAQGNTIYF
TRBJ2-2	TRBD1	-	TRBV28	TGTGCCAGCAGTTTGGGAGACAGGGTCGCCGGGGAGCTGTTTTTT	CASSLGDRVAGELFF
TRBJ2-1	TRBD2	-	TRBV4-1	TGCGCCAGCAGCCAAGATCGAGCTAGCGGGAGGGCCGAAGATCGAGAGCAGTTCTTC	CASSQDRASGRAEDREQFF
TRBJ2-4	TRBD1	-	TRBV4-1	TGCGCCAGCAGCCAATTACCAGGACAGGGGGGGGCCAAAAACATTCAGTACTTC	CASSQLPGQGGAKNIQYF
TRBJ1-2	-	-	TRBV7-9	TGTGCCAGCAGCCCAGGGCAGGGTCTTGGCTACACCTTC	CASSPGQGLGYTF
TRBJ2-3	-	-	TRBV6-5	TGTGCCAGCAGTTACGGGCAGACCTACACAGATACGCAGTATTTT	CASSYGQTYTDTQYF
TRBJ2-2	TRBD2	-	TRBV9	TGTGCCAGCAGCCCGTATAAGGCTAGCGGAAACACCGGGGAGCTGTTTTTT	CASSPYKASGNTGELFF
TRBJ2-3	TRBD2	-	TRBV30	TGTGCCTGGAGTTCTGGGACTAGCGGCACAGATACGCAGTATTTT	CAWSSGTSGTDTQYF
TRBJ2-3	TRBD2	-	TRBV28	TGTGCCAGCAGTTTGAGCGGGAGACGCGATACGCAGTATTTT	CASSLSGRRDTQYF
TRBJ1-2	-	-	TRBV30	TGTGCCTGGACTCCGGGAGGGAAAGGCTACACCTTC	CAWTPGGKGYTF